Following are 18 T cell receptor beta chains from one sample sequenced in a study of blood T cell repertoires in COVID-19. Profiling relied on immunoSEQ multiplex PCR, and the TCRdb table lists in-frame clones only, not all of them. Altogether roughly 190,000 clones are present, around 90% being singletons, with the ten largest covering around 2.3%. Sequencing was performed on PBMCs or T cells enriched from blood (not recorded which). Source of these receptors: a woman aged 25 to 39 who had recovered from COVID-19.

The chain couples TRBV10-1 to TRBJ2-1; 11 nucleotides line up with TRBD2. This CDR3 contains 19 residues. V lost 3 bases and J lost 5; bases outside the gene matches: 15. The germline CDR1 and CDR2 sequences are WNHNN and SYGVQD (reference sequence). For the CDR3, the DNA is TGCGCCAGCAGTGAACAAGAATGCAGACTAGCGGGGACAAACAATGAGCAGTTCTTC. Its translation is CASSEQECRLAGTNNEQFF.

V usage is TRBV19 and J usage is TRBJ1-3; the D gene is possibly TRBD1 (6 bases). Germline CDR1 reads LNHDA; CDR2 reads SQIVND (reference sequence). V was cut by 5 bases and J by 0 bases, with 11 bases left in between. The CDR3 loop spans 15 amino acids. This chain's CDR3 is CASSPLTGSGNTIYF. As DNA, the CDR3 is TGTGCCAGTAGTCCCCTGACAGGCTCTGGAAACACCATATATTTT.

CDR3 DNA sequence: TGTGCCAGCAGCGTAGGCGGGAGGGCCCGGTCCTACAATGAGCAGTTCTTC. Protein product: CASSVGGRARSYNEQFF. V usage is TRBV9 and J usage is TRBJ2-1; the match to TRBD2 covers 9 bases. The germline gives CDR1 SGDLS, CDR2 YYNGEE. The CDR3 sequence is 17 residues long. With V trimmed by 0 bases and J by 1 base, 5 bases remained unmatched.

The V and J genes are TRBV6-5 and TRBJ1-1; no firm D call. The germline V gene has CDR1 MNHEY and CDR2 SVGAGI. The CDR3 consists of 12 residues. The V end was cut by 6 bases, the J end by 1 base, with 6 bases between. The CDR3 here is CASRHKNTEAFF. The CDR3 DNA is TGTGCCAGCAGACACAAGAACACTGAAGCTTTCTTT.

The chain joins TRBV6-4 to TRBJ1-1; 7 nucleotides match TRBD1. CDR3 length: 14 residues. J gave up 1 base and V 6 bases, and 5 bases lay outside the gene matches. CDR1 and CDR2 (germline): MRHNA, SNTAGT. CDR3 DNA sequence: TGTGCCAGCAGACGGGCAGGGGGGAACACTGAAGCTTTCTTT. This encodes CASRRAGGNTEAFF.

The rearrangement joins TRBV7-2 to TRBJ2-3; D possibly corresponds to TRBD2 (7 bases). Germline V gene sequence: CDR1 SGHTA, CDR2 FQGNSA. CDR3 length equals 16 residues. The V end was cut by 0 bases, the J end by 2 bases, with 12 bases between. CDR3 DNA sequence: TGTGCCAGCAGCTTAGCGGGGGGGCCAATCACAGATACGCAGTATTTT. This translates into CASSLAGGPITDTQYF. Drawing the rest from reference TRBV7-2 and TRBJ2-3, the complete variable domain is GAGVSQSPSNKVTEKGKDVELRCDPISGHTALYWYRQSLGQGLEFLIYFQGNSAPDKSGLPSDRFSAERTGGSVSTLTIQRTQQEDSAVYLCASSLAGGPITDTQYFGPGTRLTVL.

The chain employs TRBV19 and TRBJ1-1, with unresolved D. This CDR3 region has 13 residues. V lost 5 bases and J 3 bases, leaving 10 bases between the germline ends. Germline lookup yields CDR1 LNHDA and CDR2 SQIVND (reference sequence). The DNA of the CDR3 is TGTGCCAGTAGTTTGGAGGTGGACACTGAAGCTTTCTTT. Its translation: CASSLEVDTEAFF.

This clone was seen a single time. This chain joins TRBV19 and TRBJ2-7, with 9 bases aligning to TRBD1. CDR3 length equals 14 residues. Losses at the gene ends were 5 bases for V and 7 bases for J; bases not matched to a gene: 9. Germline-derived CDR1 and CDR2 are LNHDA and SQIVND (reference sequence). For the CDR3, the DNA is TGTGCCAGTAGTTACACGGGACAGGGCAGGGAGCAGTACTTC. Translating gives CASSYTGQGREQYF.

This sequence joins TRBV2 and TRBJ2-3, with TRBD2 matching over 11 bases. The junction had 7 bases not matched to a gene; V was cut back by 6 bases and J by 2 bases. The germline V gene has CDR1 SNHLY and CDR2 FYNNEI. The CDR3 sequence is 16 residues long. DNA for the CDR3: TGTGCCAGCAGCTCGGGACTAGCGGTTATCACAGATACGCAGTATTTT. Its translation: CASSSGLAVITDTQYF.

This chain uses TRBV24-1 with TRBJ2-1, with 9 bases identical to TRBD2. This CDR3 has 17 amino acids. Germline assignment: CDR1 KGHDR and CDR2 SFDVKD. V was clipped by 4 bases and J by 4 bases; unmatched bases: 10. CDR3 coding DNA: TGTGCCACCAGTGACCCCACGACTAGCGGAGATTACAATGAGCAGTTCTTC. It encodes CATSDPTTSGDYNEQFF.

The J gene is TRBJ2-5, the V gene TRBV19; 7 positions agree with TRBD2. Germline V gene sequence: CDR1 LNHDA, CDR2 SQIVND (reference sequence). J lost 2 bases, V lost 3 bases, and 0 bases had no gene match. This CDR3 has 13 amino acids. CDR3 sequence: CASSMGGQETQYF. CDR3 coding DNA: TGTGCCAGTAGTATGGGAGGGCAAGAGACCCAGTACTTC.

V gene TRBV4-3 combines with J gene TRBJ1-4, with D perhaps matching TRBD1 (6 bases). CDR1 and CDR2 (germline): LGHNA, YSLEER. This CDR3 region has 18 residues. Between the trimmed V and J ends, which lost 0 bases and 4 bases, there was a span of 18 bases. For the CDR3, the DNA is TGCGCCAGCAGCCAAGACCTCTCAGAGGGGGTCTTTAATGAAAAACTGTTTTTT. This translates into CASSQDLSEGVFNEKLFF.

V and J are TRBV7-8 and TRBJ1-2; no reliable D call. The CDR3 is 12 amino acids. The germline V gene has CDR1 SGHVS and CDR2 FQNEAQ. The V and J ends lost 5 bases and 4 bases respectively, with 8 bases between them. Here the CDR3 reads CASSPYSYGYTF. In DNA, the CDR3 is TGTGCCAGCAGCCCGTACTCCTATGGCTACACCTTC.

V and J are TRBV6-5 and TRBJ1-1; D gene uncertain. This CDR3 contains 14 residues. The germline V gene has CDR1 MNHEY and CDR2 SVGAGI. Trimming took off 4 bases at V and 0 bases at J, with 9 bases between the two ends. CDR3 region: CASSSPGMNTEAFF. CDR3 DNA: TGTGCCAGCAGTTCGCCAGGCATGAACACTGAAGCTTTCTTT.

The chain carries TRBV24-1 and TRBJ2-1, with TRBD2 matching 7 bases. The ends lost 10 bases at V and 7 bases at J; junction bases unmatched: 12. The CDR3 length is 14 residues. The germline CDR1 and CDR2 sequences are KGHDR and SFDVKD. As DNA, the CDR3 is TGTGCCACTGGCCGCGGGAGATTGGAAAATGAGCAGTTCTTC. Amino acid sequence: CATGRGRLENEQFF.

The V call is TRBV27, the J call TRBJ1-3; D might be TRBD1 (6 bases). Germline V gene lookup returns CDR1 MNHEY and CDR2 SMNVEV (reference sequence). The V and J ends lost 6 bases and 8 bases respectively, with 8 bases between them. This CDR3 spans 11 amino acids. In DNA form, the CDR3 reads TGTGCCAGCAGCGCAGGGGACACCATATATTTT. Translated, it gives CASSAGDTIYF.

This chain uses TRBV7-2 with TRBJ2-1; a weak D match, TRBD1 (5 bases). The CDR3 loop spans 13 amino acids. Germline loops: CDR1 SGHTA, CDR2 FQGNSA. Trimming took 4 bases from V and 4 from J, leaving 8 bases between them. The CDR3 loop reads CASSSQGYNEQFF. Here the CDR3 DNA reads TGTGCCAGCAGCTCCCAGGGTTACAATGAGCAGTTCTTC.

V gene TRBV18 combines with J gene TRBJ2-1; no clear D gene. This CDR3 region has 14 residues. Germline values: CDR1 KGHSH, CDR2 LQKENI. V dropped 5 bases and J dropped 5 bases, with 13 bases sitting between them. The CDR3 DNA reads TGTGCCAGCTCATTCGACTGGCGAGACAATGAGCAGTTCTTC. It is translated as CASSFDWRDNEQFF.